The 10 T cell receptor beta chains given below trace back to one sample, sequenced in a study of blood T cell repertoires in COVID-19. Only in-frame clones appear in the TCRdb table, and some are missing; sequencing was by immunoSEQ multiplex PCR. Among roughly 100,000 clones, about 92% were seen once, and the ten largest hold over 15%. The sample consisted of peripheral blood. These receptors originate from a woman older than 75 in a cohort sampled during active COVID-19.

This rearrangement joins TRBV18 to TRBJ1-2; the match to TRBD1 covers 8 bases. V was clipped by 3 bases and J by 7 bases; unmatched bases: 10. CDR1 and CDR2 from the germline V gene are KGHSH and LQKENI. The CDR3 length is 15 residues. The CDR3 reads CASSPNGQGPSGYTF. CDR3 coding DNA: TGTGCCAGCTCACCTAACGGACAGGGCCCTAGTGGCTACACCTTC.

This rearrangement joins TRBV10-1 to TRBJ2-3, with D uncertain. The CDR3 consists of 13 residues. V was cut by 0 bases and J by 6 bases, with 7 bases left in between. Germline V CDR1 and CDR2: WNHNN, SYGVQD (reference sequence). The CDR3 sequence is CASSESGPDTQYF. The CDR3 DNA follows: TGCGCCAGCAGTGAGTCGGGCCCCGATACGCAGTATTTT.

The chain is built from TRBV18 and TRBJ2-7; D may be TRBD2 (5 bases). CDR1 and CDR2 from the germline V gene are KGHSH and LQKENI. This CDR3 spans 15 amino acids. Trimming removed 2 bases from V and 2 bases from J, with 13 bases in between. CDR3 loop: CASSPGADPTYEQYF. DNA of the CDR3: TGTGCCAGCTCACCAGGAGCGGACCCGACCTACGAGCAGTACTTC. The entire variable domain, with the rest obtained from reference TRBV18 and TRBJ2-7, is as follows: NAGVMQNPRHLVRRRGQEARLRCSPMKGHSHVYWYRQLPEEGLKFMVYLQKENIIDESGMPKERFSAEFPKEGPSILRIQQVVRGDSAAYFCASSPGADPTYEQYFGPGTRLTVT.

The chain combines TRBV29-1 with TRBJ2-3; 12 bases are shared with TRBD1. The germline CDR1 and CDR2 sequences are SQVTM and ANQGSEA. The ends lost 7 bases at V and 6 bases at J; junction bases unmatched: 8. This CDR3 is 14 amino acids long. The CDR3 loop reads CSAEGTGGADTQYF. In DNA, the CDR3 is TGCAGCGCTGAGGGGACAGGGGGCGCCGATACGCAGTATTTT.

In nucleotides, the CDR3 is TGTGCCAGCAGCCCCATGCGGGGCCTCCAAGAGACCCAGTACTTC. It specifies CASSPMRGLQETQYF. The gene calls are TRBV7-8 and TRBJ2-5; possible D gene TRBD2, 6 bases. Germline CDR1 reads SGHVS; CDR2 reads FQNEAQ. The CDR3 extends over 15 amino acids. Trimming stripped 5 bases from V and 1 base from J, with 14 bases between.

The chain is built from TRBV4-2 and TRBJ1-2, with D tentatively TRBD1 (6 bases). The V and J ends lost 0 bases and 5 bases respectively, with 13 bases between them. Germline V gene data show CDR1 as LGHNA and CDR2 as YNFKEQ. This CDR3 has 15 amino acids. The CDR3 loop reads CASSQESGEGYGYTF. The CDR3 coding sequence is TGTGCCAGCAGCCAAGAGTCAGGGGAAGGGTATGGCTACACCTTC.

The CDR3 bases are TGTGCCAGTAGTACGGGACAGGCGAACACCGGGGAGCTGTTTTTT. This encodes CASSTGQANTGELFF. The genes are TRBV19 and TRBJ2-2; 8 bases are shared with TRBD1. The germline gives CDR1 LNHDA, CDR2 SQIVND (reference sequence). V shed 4 bases, J shed 0 bases, and the junction held 1 base outside the gene matches. CDR3 length: 15 residues.

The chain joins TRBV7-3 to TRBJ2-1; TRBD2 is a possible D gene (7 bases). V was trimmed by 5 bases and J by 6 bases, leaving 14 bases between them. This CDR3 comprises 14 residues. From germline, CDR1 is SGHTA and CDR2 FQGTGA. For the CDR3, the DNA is TGTGCCAGCAGCCCCGGGGGGCCTTTCAATGAGCAGTTCTTC. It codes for CASSPGGPFNEQFF. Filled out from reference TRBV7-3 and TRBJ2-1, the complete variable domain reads GAGVSQTPSNKVTEKGKYVELRCDPISGHTALYWYRQSLGQGPEFLIYFQGTGAADDSGLPNDRFFAVRPEGSVSTLKIQRTERGDSAVYLCASSPGGPFNEQFFGPGTRLTVL.

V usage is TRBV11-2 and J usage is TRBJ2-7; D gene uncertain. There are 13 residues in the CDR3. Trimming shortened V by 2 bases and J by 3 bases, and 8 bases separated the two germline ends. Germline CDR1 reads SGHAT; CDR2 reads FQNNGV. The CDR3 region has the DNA TGTGCCAGCAGCTTATCAGACATCTACGAGCAGTACTTC. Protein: CASSLSDIYEQYF.

The CDR3 spells CASWQGLGTYEQYF. The DNA for the CDR3 is TGTGCCAGCTGGCAGGGACTTGGCACCTACGAGCAGTACTTC. The chain couples TRBV6-6 to TRBJ2-7; a possible D gene is TRBD2 (6 bases). Germline V gene sequence: CDR1 MNHNY, CDR2 SVGAGI (reference sequence). Trimming took off 8 bases at V and 2 bases at J, with 16 bases between the two ends. This CDR3 spans 14 amino acids.